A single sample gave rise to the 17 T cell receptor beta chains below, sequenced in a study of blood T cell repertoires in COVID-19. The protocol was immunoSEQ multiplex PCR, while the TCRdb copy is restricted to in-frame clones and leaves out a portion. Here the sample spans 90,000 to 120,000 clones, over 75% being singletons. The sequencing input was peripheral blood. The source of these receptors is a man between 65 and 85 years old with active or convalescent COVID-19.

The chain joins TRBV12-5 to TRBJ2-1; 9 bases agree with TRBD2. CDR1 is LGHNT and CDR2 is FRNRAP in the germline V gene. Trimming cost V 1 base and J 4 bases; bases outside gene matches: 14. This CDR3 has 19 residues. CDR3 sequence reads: CASGLGRESRRGGYNEQFF. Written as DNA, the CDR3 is TGTGCTAGTGGTTTGGGCAGGGAGAGTCGGCGGGGGGGATACAATGAGCAGTTCTTC.

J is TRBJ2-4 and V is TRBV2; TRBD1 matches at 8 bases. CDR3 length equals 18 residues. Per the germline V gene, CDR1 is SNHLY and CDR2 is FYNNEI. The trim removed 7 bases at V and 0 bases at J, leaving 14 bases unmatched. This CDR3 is CASKSWQGAPRAKNIQYF. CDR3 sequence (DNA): TGTGCCAGCAAGTCGTGGCAGGGGGCGCCAAGAGCCAAAAACATTCAGTACTTC. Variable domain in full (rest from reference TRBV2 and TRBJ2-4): EPEVTQTPSHQVTQMGQEVILRCVPISNHLYFYWYRQILGQKVEFLVSFYNNEISEKSEIFDDQFSVERPDGSNFTLKIRSTKLEDSAMYFCASKSWQGAPRAKNIQYFGAGTRLSVL.

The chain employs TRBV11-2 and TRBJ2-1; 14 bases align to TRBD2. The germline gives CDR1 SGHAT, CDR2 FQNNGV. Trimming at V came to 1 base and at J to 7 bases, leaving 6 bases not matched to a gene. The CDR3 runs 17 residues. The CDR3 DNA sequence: TGTGCCAGCAGCTTAGTTCTCGGGACTAGCGGGAGAAATGAGCAGTTCTTC. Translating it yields CASSLVLGTSGRNEQFF.

The DNA for the CDR3 is TGTGCCAGCAGTGCCAGATACGATGGCTACACCTTC. Translated: CASSARYDGYTF. The rearrangement joins TRBV25-1 to TRBJ1-2, with D unresolved. The CDR3 is 12 amino acids. The V end was cut by 4 bases, the J end by 6 bases, with 9 bases between. Germline V gives CDR1 MGHDK, CDR2 SYGVNS.

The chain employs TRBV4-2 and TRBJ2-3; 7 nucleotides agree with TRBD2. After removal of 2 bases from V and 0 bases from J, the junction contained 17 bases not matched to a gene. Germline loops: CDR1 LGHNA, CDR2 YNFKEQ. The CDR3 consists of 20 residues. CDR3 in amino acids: CASSQRPGGGAGSSTDTQYF. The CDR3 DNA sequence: TGTGCCAGCAGCCAAAGGCCGGGCGGGGGAGCGGGATCTAGCACAGATACGCAGTATTTT.

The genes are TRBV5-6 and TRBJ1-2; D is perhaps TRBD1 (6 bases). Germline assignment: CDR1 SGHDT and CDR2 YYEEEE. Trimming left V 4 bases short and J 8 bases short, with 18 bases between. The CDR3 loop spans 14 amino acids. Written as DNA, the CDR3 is TGTGCCAGCAGCCCCGGTAGGGGGAGAGAGGGCTACACCTTC. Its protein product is CASSPGRGREGYTF. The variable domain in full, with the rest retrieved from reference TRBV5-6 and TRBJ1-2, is DAGVTQSPTHLIKTRGQQVTLRCSPKSGHDTVSWYQQALGQGPQFIFQYYEEEERQRGNFPDRFSGHQFPNYSSELNVNALLLGDSALYLCASSPGRGREGYTFGSGTRLTVV.

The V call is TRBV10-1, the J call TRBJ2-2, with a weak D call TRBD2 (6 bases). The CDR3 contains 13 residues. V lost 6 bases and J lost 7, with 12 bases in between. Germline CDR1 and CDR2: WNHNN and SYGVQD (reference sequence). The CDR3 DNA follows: TGCGCCAGCAGCGAGAGGGGAGGCGGGGAGCTGTTTTTT. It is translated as CASSERGGGELFF.

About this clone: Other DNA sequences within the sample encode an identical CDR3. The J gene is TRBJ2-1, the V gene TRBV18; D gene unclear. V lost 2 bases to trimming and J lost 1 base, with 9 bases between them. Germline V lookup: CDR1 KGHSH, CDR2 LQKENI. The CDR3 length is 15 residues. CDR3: CASSPNGGSYNEQFF. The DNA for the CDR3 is TGTGCCAGCTCACCAAATGGCGGATCCTACAATGAGCAGTTCTTC.

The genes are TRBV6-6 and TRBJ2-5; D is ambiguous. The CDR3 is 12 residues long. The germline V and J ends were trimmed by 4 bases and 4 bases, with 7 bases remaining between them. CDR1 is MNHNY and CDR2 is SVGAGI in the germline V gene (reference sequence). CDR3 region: CASSLSLETQYF. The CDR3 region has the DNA TGTGCCAGCAGTTTGTCTTTAGAGACCCAGTACTTC.

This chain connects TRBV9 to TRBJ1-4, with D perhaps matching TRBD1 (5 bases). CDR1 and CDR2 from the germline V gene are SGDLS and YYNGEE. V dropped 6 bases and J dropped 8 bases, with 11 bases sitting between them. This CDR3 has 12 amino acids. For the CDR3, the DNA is TGTGCCAGCACAGGGTCAAGAGAAAAACTGTTTTTT. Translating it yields CASTGSREKLFF.

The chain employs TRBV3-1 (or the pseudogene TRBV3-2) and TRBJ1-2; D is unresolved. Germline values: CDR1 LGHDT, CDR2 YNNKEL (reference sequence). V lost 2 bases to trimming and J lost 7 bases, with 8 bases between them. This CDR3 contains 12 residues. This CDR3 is CASSQTAGGYTF. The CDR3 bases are TGTGCCAGCAGCCAAACAGCTGGTGGCTACACCTTC.

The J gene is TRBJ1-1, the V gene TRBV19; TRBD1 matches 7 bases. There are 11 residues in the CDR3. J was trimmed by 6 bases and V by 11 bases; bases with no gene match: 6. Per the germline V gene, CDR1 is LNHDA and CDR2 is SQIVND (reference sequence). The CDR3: CASNRGSEAFF. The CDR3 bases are TGTGCCTCCAACAGGGGCTCTGAAGCTTTCTTT.

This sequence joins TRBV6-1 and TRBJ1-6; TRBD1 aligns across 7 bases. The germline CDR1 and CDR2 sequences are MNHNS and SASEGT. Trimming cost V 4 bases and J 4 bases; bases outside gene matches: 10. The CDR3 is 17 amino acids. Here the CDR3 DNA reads TGTGCCAGCAGTGCATTACAGGGGCGTTCTTATAATTCACCCCTCCACTTT. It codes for CASSALQGRSYNSPLHF.

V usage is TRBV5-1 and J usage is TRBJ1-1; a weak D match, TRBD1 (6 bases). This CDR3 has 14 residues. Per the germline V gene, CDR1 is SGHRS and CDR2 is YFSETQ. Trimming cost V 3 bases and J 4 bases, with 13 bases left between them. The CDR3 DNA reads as TGCGCCAGCAGCTCCCTCACAGGGTTCACTGAAGCTTTCTTT. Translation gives CASSSLTGFTEAFF. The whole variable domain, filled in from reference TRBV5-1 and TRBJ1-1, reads KAGVTQTPRYLIKTRGQQVTLSCSPISGHRSVSWYQQTPGQGLQFLFEYFSETQRNKGNFPGRFSGRQFSNSRSEMNVSTLELGDSALYLCASSSLTGFTEAFFGQGTRLTVV.

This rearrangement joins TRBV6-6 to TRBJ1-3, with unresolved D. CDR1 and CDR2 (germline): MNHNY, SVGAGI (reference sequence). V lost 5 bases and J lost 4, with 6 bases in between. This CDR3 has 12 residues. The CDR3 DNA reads TGTGCCAGCAGTCCGGGGGGAAACACCATATATTTT. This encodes CASSPGGNTIYF.

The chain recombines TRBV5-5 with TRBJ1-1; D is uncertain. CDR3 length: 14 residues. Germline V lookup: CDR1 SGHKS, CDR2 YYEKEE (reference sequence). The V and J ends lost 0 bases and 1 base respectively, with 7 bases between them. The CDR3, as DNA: TGTGCCAGCAGCTTGGGCCCGGGGAACACTGAAGCTTTCTTT. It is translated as CASSLGPGNTEAFF.

The CDR3 DNA sequence: TGTGCCAGCAAGACAGGGGGCCAAAATTCACCCCTCCACTTT. It yields the protein CASKTGGQNSPLHF. This chain connects TRBV6-5 to TRBJ1-6; the match to TRBD1 covers 10 bases. The V and J ends lost 7 bases and 7 bases, in that order; junction bases with no gene match: 4. The germline V gene has CDR1 MNHEY and CDR2 SVGAGI. The CDR3 runs to 14 residues.